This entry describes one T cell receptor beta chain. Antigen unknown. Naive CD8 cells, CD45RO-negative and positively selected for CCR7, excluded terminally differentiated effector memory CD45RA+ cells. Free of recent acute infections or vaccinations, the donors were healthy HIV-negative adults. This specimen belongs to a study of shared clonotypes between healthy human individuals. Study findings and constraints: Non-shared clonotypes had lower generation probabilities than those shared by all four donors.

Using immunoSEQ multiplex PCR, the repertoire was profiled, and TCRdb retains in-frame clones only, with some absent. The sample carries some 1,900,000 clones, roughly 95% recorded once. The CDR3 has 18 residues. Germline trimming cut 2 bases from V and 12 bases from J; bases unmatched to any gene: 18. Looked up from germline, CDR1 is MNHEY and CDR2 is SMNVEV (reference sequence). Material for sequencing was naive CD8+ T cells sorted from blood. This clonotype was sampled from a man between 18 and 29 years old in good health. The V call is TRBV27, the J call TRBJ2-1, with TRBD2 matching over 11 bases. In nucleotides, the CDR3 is TGTGCCAGCAGTTTACGCCTAGCGGGAGGCCTACTAGCTAGGTCGCAGTTCTTC. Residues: CASSLRLAGGLLARSQFF.